Below, 23 T cell receptor beta chains from the same sample are listed, as sequenced in a study of blood T cell repertoires in COVID-19. Sequenced by immunoSEQ multiplex PCR; TCRdb stores in-frame clones only, minus some. Found here are around 68,000 clones, 87% of them singletons; the top ten hold less than 8%. The specimen sequenced was peripheral blood. The receptors come from a man aged 50-59 years with active COVID-19.

This clone was observed a handful of times. J is TRBJ1-6 and V is TRBV2, with 7 nucleotides matching TRBD1. From germline, CDR1 is SNHLY and CDR2 FYNNEI. The CDR3 is 15 residues long. Germline trimming cut 3 bases from V and 6 bases from J; bases unmatched to any gene: 5. The CDR3 loop is CASSEAGGINSPLHF. CDR3 coding DNA: TGTGCCAGCAGTGAGGCAGGGGGGATTAATTCACCCCTCCACTTT.

Here the CDR3 DNA reads TGTGCCAGCAGCTTAGTAGGGGGCAATCAGCCCCAGCATTTT. As protein: CASSLVGGNQPQHF. The chain is built from TRBV7-9 and TRBJ1-5; D is possibly TRBD1 (5 bases). CDR1 is SEHNR and CDR2 is FQNEAQ in the germline V gene (reference sequence). The CDR3 is 14 residues long. V was pared by 1 base and J by 2 bases, with 6 bases between.

This rearrangement joins TRBV6-5 to TRBJ1-1; D gene ambiguous. Between the trimmed V and J ends, which lost 2 bases and 0 bases, there was a span of 10 bases. This CDR3 spans 15 amino acids. In germline, CDR1 is MNHEY, CDR2 SVGAGI. The CDR3 protein is CASSYLGTLNTEAFF. CDR3 DNA sequence: TGTGCCAGCAGTTACCTTGGCACCCTGAACACTGAAGCTTTCTTT.

The gene calls are TRBV29-1 and TRBJ2-1; 7 positions agree with TRBD1. V was clipped by 6 bases and J by 5 bases; unmatched bases: 13. Germline assignment: CDR1 SQVTM and CDR2 ANQGSEA. This CDR3 spans 15 amino acids. CDR3 in amino acids: CSVRGKQGSNNEQFF. The CDR3 nucleotides are TGCAGCGTCCGAGGGAAACAGGGGTCTAACAATGAGCAGTTCTTC.

CDR3 loop: CATKGVRGGTGGELFF. The CDR3 nucleotides read TGTGCCACCAAGGGGGTGCGGGGGGGCACGGGCGGGGAGCTGTTTTTT. J is TRBJ2-2 and V is TRBV11-3; TRBD2 aligns across 9 bases. After removal of 10 bases from V and 7 bases from J, the junction contained 16 bases not matched to a gene. The germline CDR1 and CDR2 sequences are SGHNT and YENEEA. CDR3 length: 16 amino acids.

V gene TRBV9 combines with J gene TRBJ1-3; 9 bases match TRBD1. The CDR3 totals 15 residues. Germline V gene lookup returns CDR1 SGDLS and CDR2 YYNGEE. V lost 5 bases and J lost 4; bases outside the gene matches: 7. The CDR3 spells CASRLGQGGGNTIYF. The CDR3 coding sequence is TGTGCCAGCAGGCTGGGACAGGGTGGCGGAAACACCATATATTTT.

The V and J genes are TRBV30 and TRBJ2-1; the D gene is possibly TRBD2 (7 bases). Germline-derived CDR1 and CDR2 are GTSNPN and SVGIG (reference sequence). The CDR3 sequence is 14 residues long. V lost 6 bases, J lost 5 bases, and 17 bases lay in between. CDR3 region: CACIRGGSDNEQFF. CDR3 in DNA: TGTGCCTGCATAAGGGGGGGCAGCGACAATGAGCAGTTCTTC.

This clone showed up just a few times. The chain carries TRBV28 and TRBJ2-2; TRBD1 is a possible D gene (6 bases). Trimming left V 8 bases short and J 3 bases short, with 16 bases between. This CDR3 has 15 residues. Germline CDR1 and CDR2: MDHEN and SYDVKM. This chain's CDR3 is CASLLGAGDTGELFF. The CDR3 DNA is TGTGCCAGCCTTCTGGGGGCCGGGGACACCGGGGAGCTGTTTTTT.

V usage is TRBV27 and J usage is TRBJ2-1; TRBD2 might be the D (5 bases). Germline CDR1 reads MNHEY; CDR2 reads SMNVEV (reference sequence). The CDR3 is 16 residues long. V lost 3 bases to trimming and J lost 0 bases, with 12 bases between them. CDR3 protein: CASSFADLSSYNEQFF. The DNA for the CDR3 is TGTGCCAGCAGTTTCGCGGACTTGAGCTCCTACAATGAGCAGTTCTTC.

CDR3 sequence (DNA): TGTGCCAGCAGAGGAACAGGGTCCGGCTACACCTTC. Protein sequence: CASRGTGSGYTF. The J gene is TRBJ1-2, the V gene TRBV2, with a weak D call TRBD1 (6 bases). V lost 6 bases and J lost 8, with 13 bases in between. There are 12 residues in the CDR3. CDR1 and CDR2 (germline): SNHLY, FYNNEI.

The V call is TRBV2, the J call TRBJ1-1, with 7 bases identical to TRBD1. The CDR3 is 15 amino acids. The trim removed 7 bases at V and 0 bases at J, leaving 8 bases unmatched. The germline V gene encodes CDR1 SNHLY and CDR2 FYNNEI. The CDR3 sequence: CASIPGQNLNTEAFF. The DNA for the CDR3 is TGTGCCAGCATCCCGGGACAGAACTTGAACACTGAAGCTTTCTTT.

V is TRBV10-1 and J is TRBJ2-1; 7 bases map to TRBD1. The length of the CDR3 is 17 residues. The germline gives CDR1 WNHNN, CDR2 SYGVQD (reference sequence). The junction had 12 bases not matched to a gene; V was cut back by 6 bases and J by 1 base. This CDR3 is CASRTRQGVPSYNEQFF. The CDR3 DNA follows: TGCGCCAGCAGAACTAGACAGGGTGTTCCTTCCTACAATGAGCAGTTCTTC.

This clone was seen a few times. The chain recombines TRBV4-3 with TRBJ2-7; maybe TRBD1 (6 bases). In germline, CDR1 is LGHNA, CDR2 YSLEER. The CDR3 extends over 15 amino acids. Trimming left V 1 base short and J 6 bases short, with 16 bases between. The CDR3 loop is CASSQVSQGTAEQYF. In DNA, the CDR3 is TGCGCCAGCAGCCAAGTCTCCCAGGGGACGGCCGAGCAGTACTTC.

This clone was recorded a few times. The chain employs TRBV27 and TRBJ1-6, with 12 bases lining up with TRBD1. The CDR3 has 18 amino acids. The germline CDR1 and CDR2 sequences are MNHEY and SMNVEV (reference sequence). Trimming at V came to 6 bases and at J to 7 bases, leaving 13 bases not matched to a gene. CDR3 bases: TGTGCCAGCAGATACCGGGACAGGGGGCTTTTGTTGAATTCACCCCTCCACTTT. Encoded protein: CASRYRDRGLLLNSPLHF.

The J gene is TRBJ1-1, the V gene TRBV29-1; D not resolved. CDR1 is SQVTM and CDR2 is ANQGSEA in the germline V gene. V was trimmed by 6 bases and J by 1 base, leaving 9 bases between them. This CDR3 spans 12 amino acids. The CDR3 sequence is CSVSRSNTEAFF. The DNA for the CDR3 is TGCAGCGTGTCTCGGTCGAACACTGAAGCTTTCTTT.

V and J are TRBV24-1 and TRBJ2-7, with D possibly matching TRBD1 (7 bases). The CDR3 runs 16 residues. Trimming took 3 bases from V and 5 from J, leaving 19 bases between them. Germline CDR1 KGHDR, CDR2 SFDVKD. This CDR3 reads CATSDRRDRGAHEQYF. For the CDR3, the DNA is TGTGCCACCAGTGATAGGCGGGACAGAGGAGCCCACGAGCAGTACTTC.

This clone was observed a single time. This chain links TRBV28 with TRBJ2-5, with 11 bases matching TRBD2. Germline-derived CDR1 and CDR2 are MDHEN and SYDVKM. J lost 4 bases, V lost 6 bases, and 10 bases had no gene match. This CDR3 has 16 residues. CDR3 DNA sequence: TGTGCCAGCAGCCGAGGGAGGCTAGCGGGAGGAGAGACCCAGTACTTC. Protein sequence: CASSRGRLAGGETQYF. The whole variable domain, filled in from reference TRBV28 and TRBJ2-5, reads DVKVTQSSRYLVKRTGEKVFLECVQDMDHENMFWYRQDPGLGLRLIYFSYDVKMKEKGDIPEGYSVSREKKERFSLILESASTNQTSMYLCASSRGRLAGGETQYFGPGTRLLVL.

The chain links TRBV5-6 to TRBJ2-3, with TRBD1 matching over 9 bases. CDR3 length equals 16 residues. After removal of 0 bases from V and 6 bases from J, the junction contained 8 bases not matched to a gene. Germline lookup yields CDR1 SGHDT and CDR2 YYEEEE. In DNA form, the CDR3 reads TGTGCCAGCAGCTTGGGATGGACAGGGGTGAAGGATACGCAGTATTTT. Its translation: CASSLGWTGVKDTQYF.

The chain recombines TRBV24-1 with TRBJ2-1; a possible D gene is TRBD2 (5 bases). Trimming took off 2 bases at V and 10 bases at J, with 17 bases between the two ends. Germline CDR1 is KGHDR and CDR2 is SFDVKD. The CDR3 consists of 15 residues. CDR3 region: CATSDSGPPGSEQFF. The CDR3 DNA sequence: TGTGCCACCAGTGATTCCGGGCCGCCGGGGTCGGAGCAGTTCTTC.

The V and J genes are TRBV11-3 and TRBJ1-1; unclear D gene. Germline values: CDR1 SGHNT, CDR2 YENEEA. Trimming left V 0 bases short and J 0 bases short, with 5 bases between. CDR3 length: 14 amino acids. CDR3 residues: CASSLDYMNTEAFF. The CDR3 nucleotides are TGTGCCAGCAGCTTAGACTATATGAACACTGAAGCTTTCTTT.

The chain uses TRBV4-1 and TRBJ2-7; D is possibly TRBD1 (6 bases). The CDR3 is 14 residues long. Germline V CDR1 and CDR2: MGHRA, YSYEKL. V lost 2 bases and J 3 bases, leaving 11 bases between the germline ends. CDR3: CASSQIIRGYEQYF. DNA of the CDR3: TGCGCCAGCAGCCAAATAATCAGGGGCTACGAGCAGTACTTC.

Remarks on this clone: The limits of the CDR3 on the DNA are not certain, so only TCRdb's listed CDR3 is given. This chain links TRBV28 with TRBJ2-1; the D segment call TRBD2 is taken from the table without a DNA check. Germline V gene sequence: CDR1 MDHEN, CDR2 SYDVKM. The CDR3 has 16 residues if both end residues are counted. CDR3: CASSSSTRSSYNEQFF.

The chain carries TRBV5-6 and TRBJ1-2; D perhaps matches TRBD1 (5 bases). V was trimmed by 5 bases and J by 8 bases, leaving 10 bases between them. Germline loops: CDR1 SGHDT, CDR2 YYEEEE. The CDR3 has 11 residues. CDR3 bases: TGTGCCAGCAGTATGCGGGGCGGCTACACCTTC. It yields the protein CASSMRGGYTF. Based on the CDR3 plus reference TRBV5-6 and TRBJ1-2, the full variable domain is DAGVTQSPTHLIKTRGQQVTLRCSPKSGHDTVSWYQQALGQGPQFIFQYYEEEERQRGNFPDRFSGHQFPNYSSELNVNALLLGDSALYLCASSMRGGYTFGSGTRLTVV.